This TCR beta chain was obtained from a study of regulatory T cells in long-lasting Graves disease. Study-level findings and limits: A greater number of public clonotypes (fewer than 3,000) was shared by persistent patients than by new patients (approximately 880).

Time point noted: newly diagnosed GD, antithyroid drugs for less than 3 months. Extracted RNA from PBMCs served as the source of the TCR library. This clonotype was recorded a few times. Its antigen is unknown. CDR1 and CDR2 from the germline V gene are LGHNA and YSLEER. Trimming removed 1 base from V and 1 base from J; junction bases left unmatched: 1. The CDR3 extends over 14 amino acids. Through Arm-PCR of CDR3 regions and iRepertoire HTBI primers, TCR beta libraries were built. TCRdb re-called the multiplex PCR reads through MiXCR, storing one row per CDR3 protein. Among around 320,000 distinct CDR3 sequences listed, around 17% were seen once. This sample was shared with a second study, whose subject was T cells in Graves' hyperthyroidism and ophthalmopathy. In that study: Patients were excluded for uncontrolled infection, other autoimmune disease, pregnancy or lactation.

The V gene is TRBV4-3, the J gene TRBJ2-7, with 7 nucleotides matching TRBD1. Sample: peripheral blood mononuclear cells (PBMCs), taken at new diagnosis, from a patient treated with antithyroid drugs. The TCR comes from a man aged 35 to 55 with Graves disease. The CDR3: CASSQAGQSYEQYF. CDR3 coding DNA: TGCGCCAGCAGCCAAGCGGGACAGTCCTACGAGCAGTACTTC.